These 12 T cell receptor beta chains share one sample of origin, sequenced in a study of Ad26.COV2.S vaccination and SARS-CoV-2 variants. The treatment was: roughly 19 received Ad26.COV2.S at low or high dose, single or two shots; about 5 received placebo; per-sample allocation not given. Following the first vaccine or placebo injection, samples were taken on day 63. This table comes from immunoSEQ multiplex PCR, and its TCRdb copy is limited to in-frame clones, with some not included. The sample lists about 460,000 clones, about 89% seen once, with 1.5% to 2% in the top ten. The sample consisted of peripheral blood, taken in a trial of Ad26.COV2.S vaccine versus placebo. These receptors were obtained from a person aged 18-65 years who received the Ad26.COV2.S COVID-19 vaccine or a placebo.

The chain employs TRBV6-2 or TRBV6-3 and TRBJ1-1; no clear D. Trimming pared 6 bases from V and 6 bases from J, leaving 11 bases between. Germline V gene data show CDR1 as MNHEY and CDR2 as SVGEGT. The CDR3 spans 12 residues. DNA for the CDR3: TGTGCCAGCAGCCGAACTATAGCTGAAGCTTTCTTT. It is translated as CASSRTIAEAFF.

The chain is built from TRBV11-2 and TRBJ1-5, with D perhaps TRBD1 (5 bases). Germline values: CDR1 SGHAT, CDR2 FQNNGV. The CDR3 has 16 residues. With 1 base removed from V and 0 bases from J, the gap between germline ends came to 10 bases. The CDR3 region has the DNA TGTGCCAGCAGCTTAGGGACATTGTATAGCAATCAGCCCCAGCATTTT. Translated, it gives CASSLGTLYSNQPQHF.

This clone was seen only a few times. The chain recombines TRBV4-2 with TRBJ1-3; D remains ambiguous. V gave up 2 bases and J gave up 3 bases, with 14 bases separating them. The germline V gene has CDR1 LGHNA and CDR2 YNFKEQ. The CDR3 spans 16 residues. The DNA for the CDR3 is TGTGCCAGCAGCCAAAAGTGGGGAGGAGGTGGAAACACCATATATTTT. Amino acids: CASSQKWGGGGNTIYF.

This clone was seen once. The CDR3 reads CASSPISPEAFF. The CDR3 region has the DNA TGTGCCAGCAGCCCCATTTCTCCTGAAGCTTTCTTT. J is TRBJ1-1 and V is TRBV7-2; D is unresolved. The CDR3 extends over 12 amino acids. Germline V gene lookup returns CDR1 SGHTA and CDR2 FQGNSA. The V gene lost 5 bases and the J gene lost 6 bases, with 10 bases spanning the gap.

This clone was recorded once. J is TRBJ1-1 and V is TRBV3-1 (or the pseudogene TRBV3-2); a possible D gene is TRBD1 (5 bases). The V end lost 5 bases, the J end lost 1 base, and 14 bases lay between the germline ends. Germline V lookup: CDR1 LGHDT, CDR2 YNNKEL (reference sequence). The CDR3 is made up of 15 amino acids. The CDR3 bases are TGTGCCAGCAGCTCCCGGGGGTGGGGGAACACTGAAGCTTTCTTT. Its translation is CASSSRGWGNTEAFF.

The chain couples TRBV6-5 to TRBJ2-7; 7 bases line up with TRBD1. Looked up from germline, CDR1 is MNHEY and CDR2 is SVGAGI. Germline trimming cut 6 bases from V and 0 bases from J; bases unmatched to any gene: 5. The CDR3 runs to 14 residues. The CDR3 loop reads CASSLGDSSYEQYF. The CDR3 DNA reads as TGTGCCAGCAGCCTCGGGGACAGCTCCTACGAGCAGTACTTC.

V is TRBV3-1 (or the pseudogene TRBV3-2) and J is TRBJ2-7; 8 bases are a match to TRBD1. The CDR3 has 16 amino acids. V trimming: 4 bases; J trimming: 3 bases; junction bases outside the gene matches: 11. Per the germline V gene, CDR1 is LGHDT and CDR2 is YNNKEL (reference sequence). Here the CDR3 DNA reads TGTGCCAGCAGCCGGGACAGCGGACAGGGTTTCTACGAGCAGTACTTC. This gives the protein CASSRDSGQGFYEQYF.

This clone was counted once. The CDR3 DNA reads TGTGCCAGCAGCTTACGGGGGACGGATTCCGGGGAGCTGTTTTTT. This translates into CASSLRGTDSGELFF. The chain couples TRBV7-2 to TRBJ2-2; maybe TRBD2 (6 bases). There are 15 residues in the CDR3. Germline V gene data show CDR1 as SGHTA and CDR2 as FQGNSA. Trimming pared 2 bases from V and 6 bases from J, leaving 13 bases between.

This chain links TRBV11-2 with TRBJ1-4, with D possibly TRBD1 on 5 matching bases. This CDR3 comprises 15 residues. Trimming left V 7 bases short and J 8 bases short, with 20 bases between. Germline V gene sequence: CDR1 SGHAT, CDR2 FQNNGV. CDR3 in amino acids: CASTYQRGREEKLFF. CDR3 nucleotide sequence: TGTGCCAGCACCTACCAGAGGGGTAGGGAGGAAAAACTGTTTTTT.

The rearrangement uses TRBV30 and TRBJ1-5; D is uncertain. This CDR3 is built from 14 residues. Germline CDR1 is GTSNPN and CDR2 is SVGIG (reference sequence). Trimming took 0 bases from V and 6 from J, leaving 12 bases between them. CDR3 loop: CAWSVQGGLQPQHF. In DNA, the CDR3 is TGTGCCTGGAGTGTACAAGGAGGCCTTCAGCCCCAGCATTTT.

This chain uses TRBV7-3 with TRBJ1-4; 8 nucleotides agree with TRBD1. CDR1 and CDR2 (germline): SGHTA, FQGTGA. V shed 3 bases, J shed 7 bases, and the junction held 1 base outside the gene matches. The CDR3 sequence is 13 residues long. Here the CDR3 DNA reads TGTGCCAGCAGCTTCGGACAGGGTGAAAAACTGTTTTTT. This encodes CASSFGQGEKLFF. Full variable domain (rest looked up from reference TRBV7-3 and TRBJ1-4): GAGVSQTPSNKVTEKGKYVELRCDPISGHTALYWYRQSLGQGPEFLIYFQGTGAADDSGLPNDRFFAVRPEGSVSTLKIQRTERGDSAVYLCASSFGQGEKLFFGSGTQLSVL.

As to this clone: One junction end does not reproduce the germline sequence, and a read error may be involved. The chain carries TRBV5-1 and TRBJ2-7; 9 nucleotides align to TRBD1. Germline CDR1 reads SGHRS; CDR2 reads YFSETQ. CDR3 length: 15 amino acids. CDR3 protein: CASSWDPGTGYGQYF. The CDR3 DNA reads as TGCGCCAGCAGCTGGGACCCAGGGACAGGGTACGGGCAGTACTTC.